This TCR beta chain emerged from a study of shared clonotypes between healthy human individuals. Study as a whole: The donor pool was made up of two women and a few men aged 18 to 49. Study conclusions and caveats: The rarefaction results pointed to incomplete sorted-subset sequencing despite large depth. Shared across a few donors were around 4.7% of the naive CD4 clonotypes. Sampling covered nothing but blood. Tissue TCR repertoires likely differ from those found in blood.

Selected positively for CCR7 and CD45RO-negative, naive CD8 cells excluded terminally differentiated effector memory CD45RA+ cells. On this clone: Its target is not known.

Some clones are missing from TCRdb's copy, which holds only in-frame ones; the method was immunoSEQ multiplex PCR. The sample holds fewer than 800,000 clones, approximately 90% seen once. Losses at the gene ends were 5 bases for V and 3 bases for J; bases not matched to a gene: 7. This CDR3 is 16 amino acids long. The germline V gene has CDR1 SGHAT and CDR2 FQNNGV. The sample consisted of naive CD8+ T cells sorted from blood. The V and J genes are TRBV11-2 and TRBJ2-2; 9 nucleotides agree with TRBD2. This sequence was found in a young man in good health. CDR3 amino acids: CASSAFSGGYTGELFF. DNA for the CDR3: TGTGCCAGCAGCGCCTTTAGCGGGGGATACACCGGGGAGCTGTTTTTT.